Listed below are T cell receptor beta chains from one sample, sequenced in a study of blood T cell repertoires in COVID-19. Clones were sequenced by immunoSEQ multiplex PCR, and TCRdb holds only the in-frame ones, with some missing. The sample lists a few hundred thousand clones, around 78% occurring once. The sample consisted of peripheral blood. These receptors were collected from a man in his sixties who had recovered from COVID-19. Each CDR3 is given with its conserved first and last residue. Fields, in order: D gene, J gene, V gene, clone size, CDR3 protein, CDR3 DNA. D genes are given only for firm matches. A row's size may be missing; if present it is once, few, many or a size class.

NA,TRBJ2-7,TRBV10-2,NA,CASSEDRSYEQYF,TGCGCCAGCAGTGAGGACAGGTCCTACGAGCAGTACTTC
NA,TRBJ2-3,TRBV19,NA,CASQPQRGTDTQYF,TGTGCCAGTCAGCCCCAGCGGGGCACAGATACGCAGTATTTT
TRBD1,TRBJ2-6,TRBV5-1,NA,CASSLQAYRGLTSGANVLTF,TGCGCCAGCAGCTTGCAAGCTTACAGGGGGCTTACTTCTGGGGCCAACGTCCTGACTTTC
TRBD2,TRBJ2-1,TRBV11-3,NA,CASSPRRGGPYNEQFF,TGTGCCAGCAGCCCCCGGCGCGGGGGGCCTTACAATGAGCAGTTCTTC
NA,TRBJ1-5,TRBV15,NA,CATSATSGGIGNQPQHF,TGTGCCACCAGCGCAACCTCGGGGGGTATTGGCAATCAGCCCCAGCATTTT
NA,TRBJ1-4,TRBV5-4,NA,CASSLAGRINEKLFF,TGTGCCAGCAGCTTGGCAGGCAGGATTAATGAAAAACTGTTTTTT
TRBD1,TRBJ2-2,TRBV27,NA,CASSLRLGQTNTGELFF,TGTGCCAGCAGTTTAAGGCTGGGACAGACCAACACCGGGGAGCTGTTTTTT
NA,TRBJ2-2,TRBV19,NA,CASSKPRAPDSTGELFF,TGTGCCAGTAGTAAACCCAGGGCGCCCGACAGCACCGGGGAGCTGTTTTTT
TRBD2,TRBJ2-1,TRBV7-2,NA,CASSAQSGGDNEQFF,TGTGCCAGCAGCGCACAGAGCGGGGGAGACAATGAGCAGTTCTTC
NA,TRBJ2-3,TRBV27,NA,CASSPLGARDTQYF,TGTGCCAGCAGCCCCTTAGGGGCGCGTGATACGCAGTATTTT
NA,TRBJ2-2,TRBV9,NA,CASSVALTGELFF,TGTGCCAGCAGCGTGGCCTTAACCGGGGAGCTGTTTTTT
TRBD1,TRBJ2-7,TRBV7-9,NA,CASSFGTGAYEQYF,TGTGCCAGCAGCTTTGGGACAGGAGCCTACGAGCAGTACTTC
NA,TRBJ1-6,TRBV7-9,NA,CASRRVGGNSPLHF,TGTGCCAGCAGGAGGGTCGGAGGCAATTCACCCCTCCACTTT
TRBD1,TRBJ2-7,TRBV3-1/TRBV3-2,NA,CASSPYTDRALEQYF,TGTGCCAGCAGCCCATATACGGACAGGGCTTTGGAGCAGTACTTC
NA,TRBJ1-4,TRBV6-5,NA,CASSLDQSGNEKLFF,TGTGCCAGCAGCCTGGACCAAAGCGGAAATGAAAAACTGTTTTTT
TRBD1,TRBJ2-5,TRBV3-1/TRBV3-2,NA,CASSHTSPGTGNGETQYF,TGTGCCAGCAGCCATACTTCGCCCGGGACAGGGAACGGAGAGACCCAGTACTTC
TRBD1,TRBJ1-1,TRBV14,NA,CASSPRTGTNTEAFF,TGTGCCAGCAGCCCGCGGACAGGGACGAACACTGAAGCTTTCTTT
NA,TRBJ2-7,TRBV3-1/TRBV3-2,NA,CASSQNGGTYEQYF,TGTGCCAGCAGCCAGAACGGCGGGACCTACGAGCAGTACTTC
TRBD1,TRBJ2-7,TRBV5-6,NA,CASSFRDRGPNEQYF,TGTGCCAGCAGCTTCCGGGACAGGGGGCCCAACGAGCAGTACTTC
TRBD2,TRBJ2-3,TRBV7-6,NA,CASSPLAGGSTDTQYF,TGTGCCAGCAGCCCATTAGCGGGGGGGAGCACAGATACGCAGTATTTT
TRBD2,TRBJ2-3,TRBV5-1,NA,CASSPGTSGGATDTQYF,TGCGCCAGCAGCCCCGGGACTAGCGGGGGGGCAACAGATACGCAGTATTTT
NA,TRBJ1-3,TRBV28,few,CASQGGGGNTIYF,TGTGCCAGCCAAGGGGGTGGTGGAAACACCATATATTTT
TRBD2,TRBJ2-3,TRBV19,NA,CASSSRLAGSTDTQYF,TGTGCCAGTAGTTCCAGACTAGCGGGTAGCACAGATACGCAGTATTTT
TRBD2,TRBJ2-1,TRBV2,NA,CASSDHGTSGRDEQFF,TGTGCCAGCAGTGATCACGGGACTAGCGGGAGGGATGAGCAGTTCTTC
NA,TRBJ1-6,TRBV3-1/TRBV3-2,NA,CASSLNGQNRNSPLHF,TGTGCCAGCAGCCTCAACGGACAGAACCGAAATTCACCCCTCCACTTT
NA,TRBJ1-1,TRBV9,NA,CASSVGRQEWNTEAFF,TGTGCCAGCAGCGTAGGGAGACAGGAATGGAACACTGAAGCTTTCTTT
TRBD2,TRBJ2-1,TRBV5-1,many,CATRLAGGLWNEQFF,TGCGCCACCAGACTAGCGGGAGGGCTTTGGAATGAGCAGTTCTTC
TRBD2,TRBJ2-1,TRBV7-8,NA,CASSERGGFNNEQFF,TGTGCCAGCTCCGAGCGGGGGGGCTTTAACAATGAGCAGTTCTTC
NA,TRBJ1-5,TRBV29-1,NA,CSVASGNNQPQHF,TGCAGCGTTGCATCGGGGAACAATCAGCCCCAGCATTTT
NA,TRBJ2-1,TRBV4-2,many,CASSQEQRAFYNEQFF,TGTGCCAGCAGCCAAGAGCAGCGGGCGTTCTACAATGAGCAGTTCTTC
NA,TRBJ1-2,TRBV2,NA,CASSGEIPFLTF,TGTGCCAGCAGTGGGGAGATCCCTTTCCTCACCTTC
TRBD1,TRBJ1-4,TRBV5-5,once,CASSLVDRGKNEKLFF,TGTGCCAGCAGCTTGGTAGACAGGGGTAAGAATGAAAAACTGTTTTTT
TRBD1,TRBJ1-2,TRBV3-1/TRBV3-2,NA,CASSQRDRGRDYGYTF,TGTGCCAGCAGCCAACGAGACAGGGGGCGAGACTATGGCTACACCTTC
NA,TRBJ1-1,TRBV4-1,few,CASSRGGTTEAFF,TGCGCCAGCAGCCGGGGGGGTACCACTGAAGCTTTCTTT
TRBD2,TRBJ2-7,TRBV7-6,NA,CASSSGTSGTPYEQYF,TGTGCCAGCAGCTCAGGGACTAGCGGGACCCCCTACGAGCAGTACTTC
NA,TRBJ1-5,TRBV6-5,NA,CASSNNGGNQPQHF,TGTGCCAGCAGCAACAACGGGGGCAATCAGCCCCAGCATTTT
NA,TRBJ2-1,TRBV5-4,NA,CASSPLSDNEQFF,TGTGCCAGCAGCCCTCTGTCGGACAATGAGCAGTTCTTC
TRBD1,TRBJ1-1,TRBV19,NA,CASSMTGGPLSAEAFF,TGTGCCAGTAGTATGACAGGGGGCCCATTAAGCGCTGAAGCTTTCTTT
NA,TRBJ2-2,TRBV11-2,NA,CASSLLTVVAGELFF,TGTGCCAGCAGCTTATTAACAGTCGTAGCCGGGGAGCTGTTTTTT
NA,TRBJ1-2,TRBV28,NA,CASRPSSGNPHTYGYTF,TGTGCCAGCCGCCCGTCTTCAGGTAACCCACATACGTATGGCTACACCTTC
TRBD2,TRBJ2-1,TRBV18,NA,CASSPVSGRAGDEQFF,TGTGCCAGCTCACCAGTTAGCGGGAGGGCAGGCGATGAGCAGTTCTTC
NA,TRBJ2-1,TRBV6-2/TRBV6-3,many,CASSYSGRNNEQFF,TGTGCCAGCAGTTACTCTGGCAGAAACAATGAGCAGTTCTTC
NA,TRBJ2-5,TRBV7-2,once,CASTGTGKVGETQYF,TGTGCCAGCACAGGAACCGGGAAAGTAGGAGAGACCCAGTACTTC
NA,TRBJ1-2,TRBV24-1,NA,CATSEQGANYGYTF,TGTGCCACCAGTGAGCAGGGCGCTAACTATGGCTACACCTTC
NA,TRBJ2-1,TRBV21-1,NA,CASSKFRTIKRYNEQFF,TGTGCCAGCAGCAAGTTCCGAACTATTAAAAGGTACAATGAGCAGTTCTTC
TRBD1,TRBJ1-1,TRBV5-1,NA,CASSLGTGEEAFF,TGCGCCAGCAGCTTGGGGACAGGCGAGGAAGCTTTCTTT
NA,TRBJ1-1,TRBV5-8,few,CASSLGDIPVAEAFF,TGTGCCAGCAGCTTGGGGGACATTCCGGTGGCCGAAGCTTTCTTT
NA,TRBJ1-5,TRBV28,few,CASSLQGLGNQPQHF,TGTGCCAGCAGTTTACAGGGGTTGGGCAATCAGCCCCAGCATTTT
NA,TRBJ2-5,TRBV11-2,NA,CASSLDGLGETQYF,TGTGCCAGCAGCTTGGACGGACTGGGAGAGACCCAGTACTTC
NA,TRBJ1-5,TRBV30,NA,CAWSVKQPNQPQHF,TGTGCCTGGAGTGTTAAACAGCCCAATCAGCCCCAGCATTTT
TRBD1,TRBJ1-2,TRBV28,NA,CASSSRDRVLYGYTF,TGTGCCAGCAGTTCACGGGACAGGGTACTCTATGGCTACACCTTC
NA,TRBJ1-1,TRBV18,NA,CASSPTSRGTEAFF,TGTGCCAGCTCACCGACAAGCCGGGGGACTGAAGCTTTCTTT
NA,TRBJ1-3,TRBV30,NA,CAWSVLGASGNTIYF,TGTGCCTGGAGTGTATTGGGGGCCTCTGGAAACACCATATATTTT
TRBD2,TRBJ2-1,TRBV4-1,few,CASSQTAGLNEQFF,TGCGCCAGCAGCCAAACAGCGGGATTGAATGAGCAGTTCTTC
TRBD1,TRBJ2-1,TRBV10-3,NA,CAIAPSGQGFGNEQFF,TGTGCCATCGCTCCGAGCGGACAGGGGTTTGGCAATGAGCAGTTCTTC
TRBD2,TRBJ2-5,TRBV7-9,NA,CASSLHASGGETQYF,TGTGCCAGCAGCCTACACGCTAGCGGGGGAGAGACCCAGTACTTC
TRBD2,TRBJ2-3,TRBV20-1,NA,CSASWRGGYTQYF,TGCAGTGCTAGTTGGCGGGGGGGCTATACGCAGTATTTT
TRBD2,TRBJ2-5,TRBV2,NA,CASSRTSSGVETQYF,TGTGCCAGCAGTAGGACTAGTAGTGGGGTGGAGACCCAGTACTTC
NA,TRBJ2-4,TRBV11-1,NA,CASSPISLRNIQYF,TGTGCCAGCAGTCCGATTTCCCTGAGGAACATTCAGTACTTC